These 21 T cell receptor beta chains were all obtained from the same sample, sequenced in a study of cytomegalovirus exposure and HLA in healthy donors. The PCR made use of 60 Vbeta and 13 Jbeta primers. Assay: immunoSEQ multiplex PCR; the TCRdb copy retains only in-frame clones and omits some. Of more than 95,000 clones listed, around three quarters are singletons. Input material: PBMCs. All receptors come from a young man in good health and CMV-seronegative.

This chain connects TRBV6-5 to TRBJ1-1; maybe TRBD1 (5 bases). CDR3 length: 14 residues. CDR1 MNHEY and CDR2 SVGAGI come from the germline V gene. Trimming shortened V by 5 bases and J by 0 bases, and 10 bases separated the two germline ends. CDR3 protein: CASSLQEMNTEAFF. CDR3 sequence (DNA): TGTGCCAGCAGTCTACAGGAGATGAACACTGAAGCTTTCTTT.

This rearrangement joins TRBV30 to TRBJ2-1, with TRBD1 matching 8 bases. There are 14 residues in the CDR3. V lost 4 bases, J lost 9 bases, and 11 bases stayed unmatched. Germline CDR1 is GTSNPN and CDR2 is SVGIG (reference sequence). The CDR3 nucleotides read TGTGCCTGGAAAGCAGGACAGGGTTTTCGTGAGCAGTTCTTC. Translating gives CAWKAGQGFREQFF.

DNA of the CDR3: TGTGCCATCAGTGAGTACAGGGAACCCCACTATGGCTACACCTTC. This codes for CAISEYREPHYGYTF. The J gene is TRBJ1-2, the V gene TRBV10-3; a weak D match, TRBD1 (6 bases). This CDR3 has 15 residues. Germline assignment: CDR1 ENHRY and CDR2 SYGVKD. V lost 1 base, J lost 3 bases, and 12 bases lay in between.

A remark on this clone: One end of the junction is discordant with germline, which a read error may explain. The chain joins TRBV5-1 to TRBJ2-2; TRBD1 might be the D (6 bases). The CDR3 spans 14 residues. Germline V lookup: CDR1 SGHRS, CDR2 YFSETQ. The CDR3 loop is CASSWDTNIGELFF. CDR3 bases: TGCGCCAGCAGCTGGGACACGAACATCGGGGAGCTGTTTTTT.

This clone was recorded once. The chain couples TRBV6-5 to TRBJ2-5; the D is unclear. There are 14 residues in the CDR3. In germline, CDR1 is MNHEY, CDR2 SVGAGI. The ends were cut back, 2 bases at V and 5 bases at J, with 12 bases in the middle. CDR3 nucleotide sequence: TGTGCCAGCAGTTACGGAGTCGTCCGGGAGACCCAGTACTTC. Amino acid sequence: CASSYGVVRETQYF.

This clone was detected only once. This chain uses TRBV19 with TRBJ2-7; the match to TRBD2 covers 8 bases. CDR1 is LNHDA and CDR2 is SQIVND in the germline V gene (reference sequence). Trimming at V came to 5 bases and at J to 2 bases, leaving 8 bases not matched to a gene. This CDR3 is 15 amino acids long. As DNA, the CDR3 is TGTGCCAGTAGTCCTGGGGCGGGAGGAGCCTACGAGCAGTACTTC. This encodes CASSPGAGGAYEQYF. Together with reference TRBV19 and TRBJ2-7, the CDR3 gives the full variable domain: DGGITQSPKYLFRKEGQNVTLSCEQNLNHDAMYWYRQDPGQGLRLIYYSQIVNDFQKGDIAEGYSVSREKKESFPLTVTSAQKNPTAFYLCASSPGAGGAYEQYFGPGTRLTVT.

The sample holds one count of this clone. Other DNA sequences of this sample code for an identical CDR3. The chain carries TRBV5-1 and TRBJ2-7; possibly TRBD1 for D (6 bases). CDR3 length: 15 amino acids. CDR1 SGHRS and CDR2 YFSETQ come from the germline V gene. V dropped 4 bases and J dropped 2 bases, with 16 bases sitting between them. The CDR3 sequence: CASSLGQNTPYEQYF. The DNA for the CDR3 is TGCGCCAGCAGCCTAGGACAGAATACGCCCTACGAGCAGTACTTC.

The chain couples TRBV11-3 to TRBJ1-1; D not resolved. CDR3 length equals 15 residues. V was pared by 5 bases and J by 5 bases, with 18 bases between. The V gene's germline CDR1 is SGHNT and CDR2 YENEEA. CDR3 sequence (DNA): TGTGCCAGCAGCCCCGGGAGCAGGCCGGGGACTGAAGCTTTCTTT. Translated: CASSPGSRPGTEAFF. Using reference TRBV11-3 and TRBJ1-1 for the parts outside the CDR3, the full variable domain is EAGVVQSPRYKIIEKKQPVAFWCNPISGHNTLYWYLQNLGQGPELLIRYENEEAVDDSQLPKDRFSAERLKGVDSTLKIQPAELGDSAVYLCASSPGSRPGTEAFFGQGTRLTVV.

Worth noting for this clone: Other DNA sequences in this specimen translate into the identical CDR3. The CDR3 is CASSSQGGQPQHF. The CDR3 DNA is TGTGCCAGCAGTTCGCAGGGAGGCCAGCCCCAGCATTTT. This chain joins TRBV27 and TRBJ1-5; possible D gene TRBD1, 5 bases. CDR1 MNHEY and CDR2 SMNVEV come from the germline V gene (reference sequence). V was clipped by 4 bases and J by 7 bases, with 11 bases between them. There are 13 residues in the CDR3.

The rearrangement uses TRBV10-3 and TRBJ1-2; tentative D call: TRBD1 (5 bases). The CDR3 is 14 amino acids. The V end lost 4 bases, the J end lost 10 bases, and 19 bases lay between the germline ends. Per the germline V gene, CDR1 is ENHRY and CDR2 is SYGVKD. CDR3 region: CAISVFGGVRDYTF. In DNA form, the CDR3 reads TGTGCCATCAGTGTTTTCGGGGGAGTCCGGGACTACACCTTC.

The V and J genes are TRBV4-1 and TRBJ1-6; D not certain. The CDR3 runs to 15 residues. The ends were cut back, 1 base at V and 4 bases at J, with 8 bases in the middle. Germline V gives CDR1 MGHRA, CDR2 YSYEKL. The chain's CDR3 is CASSQGRSYNSPLHF. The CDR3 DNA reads TGCGCCAGCAGCCAAGGGCGGAGTTATAATTCACCCCTCCACTTT.

The CDR3 protein is CASSIISGSSEQFF. In DNA form, the CDR3 reads TGTGCCAGTAGTATCATTAGCGGGAGTAGTGAGCAGTTCTTC. V gene TRBV19 combines with J gene TRBJ2-1; TRBD2 matches 9 bases. The CDR3 length is 14 residues. The junction had 6 bases not matched to a gene; V was cut back by 3 bases and J by 9 bases. The germline V gene encodes CDR1 LNHDA and CDR2 SQIVND (reference sequence).

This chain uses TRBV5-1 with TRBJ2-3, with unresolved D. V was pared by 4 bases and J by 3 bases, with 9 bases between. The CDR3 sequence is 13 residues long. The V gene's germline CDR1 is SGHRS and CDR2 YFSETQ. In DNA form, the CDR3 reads TGCGCCAGCAGCACCACGAGGACAGATACGCAGTATTTT. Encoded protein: CASSTTRTDTQYF.

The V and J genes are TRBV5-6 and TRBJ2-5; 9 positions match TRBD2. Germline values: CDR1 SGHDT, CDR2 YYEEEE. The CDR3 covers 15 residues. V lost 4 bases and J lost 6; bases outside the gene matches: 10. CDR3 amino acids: CASSTLAGVAKTQYF. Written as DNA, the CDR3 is TGTGCCAGCAGCACGTTAGCGGGAGTGGCTAAGACCCAGTACTTC.

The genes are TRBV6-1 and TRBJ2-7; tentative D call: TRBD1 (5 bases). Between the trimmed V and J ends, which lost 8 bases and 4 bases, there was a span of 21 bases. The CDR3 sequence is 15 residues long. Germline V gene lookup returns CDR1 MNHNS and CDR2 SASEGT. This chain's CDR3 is CASDPMGHQPYEQYF. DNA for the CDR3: TGTGCCAGCGACCCTATGGGGCATCAGCCATACGAGCAGTACTTC.

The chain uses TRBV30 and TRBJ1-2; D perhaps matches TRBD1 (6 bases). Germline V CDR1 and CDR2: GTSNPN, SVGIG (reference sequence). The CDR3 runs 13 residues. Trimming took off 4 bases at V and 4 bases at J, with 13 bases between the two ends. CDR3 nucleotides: TGTGCCTGGAATCACAGGGTTACCTATGGCTACACCTTC. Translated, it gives CAWNHRVTYGYTF.

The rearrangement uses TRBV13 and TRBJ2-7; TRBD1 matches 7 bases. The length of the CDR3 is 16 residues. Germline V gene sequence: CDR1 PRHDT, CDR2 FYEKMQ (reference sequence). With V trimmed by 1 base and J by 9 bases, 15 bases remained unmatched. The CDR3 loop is CASSLVSTGVRYAQYF. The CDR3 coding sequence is TGTGCCAGCAGCTTAGTGTCAACAGGGGTCCGTTATGCGCAGTACTTC.

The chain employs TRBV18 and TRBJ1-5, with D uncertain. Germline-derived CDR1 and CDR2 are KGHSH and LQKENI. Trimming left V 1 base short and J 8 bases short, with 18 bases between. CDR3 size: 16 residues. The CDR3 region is CASSPRFGEVRKPQHF. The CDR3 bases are TGTGCCAGCTCACCACGATTCGGGGAGGTACGAAAGCCCCAGCATTTT.

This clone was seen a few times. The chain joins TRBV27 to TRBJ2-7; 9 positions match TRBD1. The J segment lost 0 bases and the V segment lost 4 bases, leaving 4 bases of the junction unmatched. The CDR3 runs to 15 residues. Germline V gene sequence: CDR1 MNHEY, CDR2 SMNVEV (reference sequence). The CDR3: CASSWGQGRSYEQYF. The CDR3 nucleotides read TGTGCCAGCAGTTGGGGACAGGGTCGCTCCTACGAGCAGTACTTC.

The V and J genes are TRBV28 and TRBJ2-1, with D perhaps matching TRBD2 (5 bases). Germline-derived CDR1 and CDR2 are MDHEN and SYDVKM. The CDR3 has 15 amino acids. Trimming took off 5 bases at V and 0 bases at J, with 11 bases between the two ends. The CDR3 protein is CASSKDSSSYNEQFF. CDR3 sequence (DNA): TGTGCCAGCAGTAAGGACTCAAGCTCCTACAATGAGCAGTTCTTC.

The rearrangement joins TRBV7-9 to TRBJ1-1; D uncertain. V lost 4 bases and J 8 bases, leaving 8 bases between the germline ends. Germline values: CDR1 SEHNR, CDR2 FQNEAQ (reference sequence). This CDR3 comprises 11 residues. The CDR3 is CASSSSREAFF. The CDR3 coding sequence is TGTGCCAGCAGCTCTTCTAGGGAAGCTTTCTTT.